The rows below give T cell receptor beta chains drawn from one sample of a study of Tregs in tolerant kidney transplant recipients. The protocol was immunoSEQ multiplex PCR, while the TCRdb copy is restricted to in-frame clones and leaves out a portion. This sample has fewer than 80,000 clones, with approximately 88% found just once. The sample here was CD4+ T cells from blood, taken before the transplant. The source is a human donor who received a combined kidney and bone marrow transplant. Each CDR3 is given without its conserved first and last residue.

j_gene | v_gene | len | CDR3aa
TRBJ2-3 | TRBV21-1 | 11 | ASSKLADHTQY
TRBJ2-7 | TRBV5-1 | 10 | ASSPGLYEQY
TRBJ1-1 | TRBV6-5 | 12 | ASSSPRVNTEAF
TRBJ1-5 | TRBV21-1 | 13 | ASSKVAGVNQPQH
TRBJ2-1 | TRBV10-3 | 13 | AISDTSAIYNEQF
TRBJ1-4 | TRBV30 | 11 | AWSERVSEKLF
TRBJ2-4 | TRBV19 | 10 | AVGTTGSIQY
TRBJ2-7 | TRBV7-9 | 13 | ASSLGQGIAYEQY
TRBJ2-1 | TRBV7-9 | 11 | ASSQAQGGEQF
TRBJ1-1 | TRBV28 | 10 | ASLQGNTEAF
TRBJ1-3 | TRBV6-1 | 12 | ASKKQGPGNTIY
TRBJ1-5 | TRBV6-5 | 14 | ASSSLEGANNQPQH
TRBJ1-1 | TRBV27 | 13 | ASSSSGTENTEAF
TRBJ1-1 | TRBV6-5 | 12 | ASSRRGGNTEAF
TRBJ2-1 | TRBV11-3 | 13 | ASSLDGGRGGEQF
TRBJ2-3 | TRBV5-1 | 12 | ASTPFAGTDTQY
TRBJ2-7 | TRBV2 | 13 | ASSPPVRGSYEQY
TRBJ2-5 | TRBV5-1 | 11 | ASSLDGKETQY
TRBJ1-5 | TRBV7-8 | 13 | ASSNGTGDNQPQH
TRBJ2-7 | TRBV11-2 | 12 | ASSLNQGLREQY
TRBJ1-2 | TRBV7-3 | 16 | ASSLTVGQTRGLEGYT
TRBJ1-4 | TRBV6-6 | 13 | ASSLGTATNEKLF
TRBJ2-2 | TRBV5-1 | 14 | ASSKQGNTNTGELF
TRBJ2-5 | TRBV9 | 12 | ASSAGGGKETQY
TRBJ2-7 | TRBV13 | 12 | ASSFAGGSYEQY
TRBJ1-4 | TRBV5-1 | 13 | ASSTGTGMNEKLF
TRBJ2-2 | TRBV9 | 14 | ASSMGTSGNTGELF
TRBJ2-7 | TRBV10-3 | 12 | AISASGSSYEQY
TRBJ2-7 | TRBV7-2 | 16 | ASSKPRVGQGTFYEQY
TRBJ1-2 | TRBV29-1 | 12 | SVEDGKISGGYT
TRBJ1-5 | TRBV7-8 | 10 | ASSLAGQPQH
TRBJ1-4 | TRBV25-1 | 11 | ASRTGANEKLF
TRBJ2-3 | TRBV30 | 13 | AWSVLWSSTDTQY
TRBJ2-1 | TRBV6-6 | 12 | ASSYYGGGVEQF
TRBJ1-4 | TRBV6-1 | 11 | ASRQGAFEKLF
TRBJ2-3 | TRBV5-1 | 13 | ASRMTSGSPDTQY
TRBJ2-2 | TRBV7-3 | 16 | ASSNMPGQNTKTGELF
TRBJ1-1 | TRBV5-1 | 11 | ASSDGQNLGAF
TRBJ2-3 | TRBV18 | 10 | ASSPREDTQY
TRBJ2-1 | TRBV7-7 | 11 | ASSFSSGSEVF
TRBJ1-1 | TRBV6-6 | 13 | ASRNTGVVNTEAF
TRBJ2-6 | TRBV28 | 13 | ASSRDSSGANVLT
TRBJ1-1 | TRBV7-2 | 15 | ASSLGTGGRRNTEAF
TRBJ2-5 | TRBV4-1 | 14 | ASSQEGTSGRETQY
TRBJ2-3 | TRBV6-6 | 14 | ASRPGTSGSTDTQY
TRBJ2-7 | TRBV7-3 | 12 | ASSLGLAGGEQY
TRBJ1-1 | TRBV6-5 | 13 | ASSYAGQMNTEAF
TRBJ1-4 | TRBV27 | 14 | ASSPYSDRQTEKLF
TRBJ2-3 | TRBV5-1 | 13 | ASSLNSGSGATQY
TRBJ1-5 | TRBV6-1 | 13 | ASSAGLASRQPQH
TRBJ2-7 | TRBV27 | 14 | ASKNAVTGGLREQY
TRBJ2-3 | TRBV13 | 11 | ASSPTGVDTQY